Below are 25 T cell receptor beta chains sequenced from a single sample in a study of T-cell reconstitution after alpha-beta-depleted transplantation in children. The authors prepared the TCRbeta library with unique molecular identifiers. TCRdb fed the PCR reads into MiXCR, producing one record per CDR3 protein. The sample consists of over 120,000 distinct CDR3 sequences, 8% to 10% of them appearing once. This material consisted of PBMCs, mostly from graft donor cells, taken 180 days after TCRalphabeta/CD19-depleted stem cell transplant. All receptors come from a female patient under 10 years old who had a stem cell transplant for congenital amegakaryocytic thrombocytopenia, so the T cells may come from the graft donor.

This clonotype occurred a few times. The V gene is TRBV6-2 or TRBV6-3, the J gene TRBJ2-1, with D perhaps assigned TRBD1 or TRBD2 (5 bases each). The CDR3 totals 15 residues. CDR1 is MNHEY and CDR2 is SVGEGT in the germline V gene. V dropped 2 bases and J dropped 2 bases, with 10 bases sitting between them. CDR3: CASSYEGQAYNEQFF. The CDR3 DNA reads as TGTGCCAGCAGTTACGAGGGGCAGGCCTACAATGAGCAGTTCTTC.

This chain connects TRBV30 to TRBJ2-7; the D gene is possibly TRBD2 (6 bases). The V end lost 8 bases, the J end lost 4 bases, and 12 bases lay between the germline ends. CDR1 GTSNPN and CDR2 SVGIG come from the germline V gene (reference sequence). CDR3 size: 11 residues. Here the CDR3 DNA reads TGTGCCGGAAGCGGGTTGTACGAGCAGTACTTC. Protein: CAGSGLYEQYF. Variable domain in full (rest from reference TRBV30 and TRBJ2-7): SQTIHQWPATLVQPVGSPLSLECTVEGTSNPNLYWYRQAAGRGLQLLFYSVGIGQISSEVPQNLSASRPQDRQFILSSKKLLLSDSGFYLCAGSGLYEQYFGPGTRLTVT.

The chain employs TRBV12-3 or TRBV12-4 and TRBJ2-1; 7 bases match TRBD1. CDR3 length equals 14 residues. With 5 bases clipped from V and 9 bases from J, the junction kept 10 bases outside the gene matches. For the CDR3, the DNA is TGTGCCAGCAGTCCCCTCCGGGACAGCGCTGAGCAGTTCTTC. As protein: CASSPLRDSAEQFF.

V usage is TRBV5-1 and J usage is TRBJ2-7, with 10 bases identical to TRBD2. The V gene end was trimmed by 4 bases and the J gene end by 3 bases; junction bases not matched to a gene: 7. There are 15 residues in the CDR3. From germline, CDR1 is SGHRS and CDR2 YFSETQ. CDR3 sequence (DNA): TGCGCCAGCAGCCAAAGCGGGGGGGCCCACTACGAGCAGTACTTC. Protein product: CASSQSGGAHYEQYF.

This clonotype was detected many times. V is TRBV5-1 and J is TRBJ1-5; weak D call: TRBD1 (5 bases). V lost 4 bases and J 5 bases, leaving 13 bases between the germline ends. This CDR3 contains 14 residues. The V gene's germline CDR1 is SGHRS and CDR2 YFSETQ. In nucleotides, the CDR3 is TGCGCCAGCAGCACGGGGCTTGGGGATCAGCCCCAGCATTTT. Translation gives CASSTGLGDQPQHF.

The genes are TRBV7-2 and TRBJ2-1, with 8 positions matching TRBD1. Looked up from germline, CDR1 is SGHTA and CDR2 is FQGNSA. This CDR3 has 15 residues. The junction had 9 bases not matched to a gene; V was cut back by 5 bases and J by 6 bases. CDR3 sequence reads: CASSQGAYPSNEQFF. The CDR3 DNA reads TGTGCCAGCAGCCAGGGGGCCTACCCCTCCAATGAGCAGTTCTTC.

The table lists this clonotype with many counts. The chain joins TRBV5-1 to TRBJ2-5, with a tentative D call TRBD1 (6 bases). The V end was cut by 4 bases, the J end by 2 bases, with 12 bases between. CDR1 SGHRS and CDR2 YFSETQ come from the germline V gene. The CDR3 has 14 amino acids. CDR3 bases: TGCGCCAGCAGCATCGGACAGAAACAAGAGACCCAGTACTTC. Its protein is CASSIGQKQETQYF. The full variable domain, its missing parts supplied by reference TRBV5-1 and TRBJ2-5, is KAGVTQTPRYLIKTRGQQVTLSCSPISGHRSVSWYQQTPGQGLQFLFEYFSETQRNKGNFPGRFSGRQFSNSRSEMNVSTLELGDSALYLCASSIGQKQETQYFGPGTRLLVL.

This clonotype was counted many times. The chain is built from TRBV7-9 and TRBJ1-1, with 10 bases lining up with TRBD1. This CDR3 contains 16 residues. With V trimmed by 3 bases and J by 4 bases, 8 bases remained unmatched. The germline V gene encodes CDR1 SEHNR and CDR2 FQNEAQ (reference sequence). The CDR3 sequence: CASSFLRTGGFTEAFF. Written as DNA, the CDR3 is TGTGCCAGCAGCTTCCTCCGGACAGGGGGTTTCACTGAAGCTTTCTTT. Full variable domain (missing parts from reference TRBV7-9 and TRBJ1-1): DTGVSQNPRHKITKRGQNVTFRCDPISEHNRLYWYRQTLGQGPEFLTYFQNEAQLEKSRLLSDRFSAERPKGSFSTLEIQRTEQGDSAMYLCASSFLRTGGFTEAFFGQGTRLTVV.

The chain's CDR3 is CAMNQGQPHWELFF. The CDR3 DNA reads as TGTGCCATGAACCAGGGGCAGCCCCACTGGGAGCTGTTTTTT. The chain has TRBV7-2 and TRBJ2-2; D is perhaps TRBD1 (6 bases). The CDR3 is 14 residues long. V dropped 10 bases and J dropped 9 bases, with 21 bases sitting between them. CDR1 is SGHTA, CDR2 FQGNSA, per germline.

Ten or more counts support this clonotype. The chain has TRBV20-1 and TRBJ2-7; D gene ambiguous. The CDR3 covers 11 residues. Trimming stripped 6 bases from V and 4 bases from J, with 10 bases between. Germline V lookup: CDR1 DFQATT, CDR2 SNEGSKA (reference sequence). The CDR3 sequence: CSATKDYEQYF. The DNA of the CDR3 is TGCAGTGCCACAAAGGATTACGAGCAGTACTTC.

This clonotype was recorded many times. This chain connects TRBV20-1 to TRBJ2-3; D gene ambiguous. CDR3 length: 13 residues. Germline V lookup: CDR1 DFQATT, CDR2 SNEGSKA (reference sequence). Trimming removed 3 bases at V and 2 bases at J, with 9 bases between. CDR3 protein: CSARVRPTDTQYF. Written as DNA, the CDR3 is TGCAGTGCTAGGGTTCGCCCCACAGATACGCAGTATTTT.

This clonotype was observed many times. The chain couples TRBV28 to TRBJ1-1; D perhaps matches TRBD1 (5 bases). Trimming took off 4 bases at V and 7 bases at J, with 19 bases between the two ends. The CDR3 totals 15 residues. Germline lookup yields CDR1 MDHEN and CDR2 SYDVKM. The CDR3 here is CASSSTRGTTDEAFF. The CDR3 nucleotides are TGTGCCAGCAGTTCAACGCGAGGGACCACAGATGAAGCTTTCTTT.

The rearrangement links TRBV7-2 to TRBJ2-2; 7 bases map to TRBD1. The ends lost 1 base at V and 6 bases at J; junction bases unmatched: 2. In germline, CDR1 is SGHTA, CDR2 FQGNSA. The CDR3 runs to 14 residues. The CDR3, as DNA: TGTGCCAGCAGCTTAGATACAGGGGCCGGGGAGCTGTTTTTT. It codes for CASSLDTGAGELFF.

This clonotype was seen ten or more times. The chain is built from TRBV10-2 and TRBJ2-3; no firm D call. V was cut by 4 bases and J by 3 bases, with 5 bases left in between. This CDR3 is built from 12 residues. Germline lookup yields CDR1 WSHSY and CDR2 SAAADI. The CDR3 nucleotides read TGCGCCAGCAGTGGGTGGACAGATACGCAGTATTTT. Its protein product is CASSGWTDTQYF.

This clonotype was counted between two and nine times. The rearrangement joins TRBV3-1 to TRBJ2-5; D tentatively fits TRBD1 or TRBD2 (5 bases each). CDR1 and CDR2 from the germline V gene are LGHDT and YNNKEL (reference sequence). This CDR3 contains 18 residues. V was pared by 1 base and J by 5 bases, with 23 bases between. CDR3 sequence reads: CASSQVAPWGPTGETQYF. In DNA form, the CDR3 reads TGTGCCAGCAGCCAAGTGGCCCCTTGGGGACCAACCGGGGAGACCCAGTACTTC.

This clonotype showed up many times. This sequence joins TRBV4-1 and TRBJ2-3; D perhaps matches TRBD2 (5 bases). The CDR3 runs to 15 residues. The germline V gene encodes CDR1 MGHRA and CDR2 YSYEKL. The ends were cut back, 1 base at V and 4 bases at J, with 12 bases in the middle. CDR3 bases: TGCGCCAGCAGCCAAGGACCGGGAACTTCAGATACGCAGTATTTT. Translation gives CASSQGPGTSDTQYF.

V gene TRBV5-1 combines with J gene TRBJ2-3; 8 nucleotides align to TRBD2. The CDR3 consists of 13 residues. After removal of 6 bases from V and 0 bases from J, the junction contained 0 bases not matched to a gene. Germline CDR1 SGHRS, CDR2 YFSETQ. The CDR3 DNA reads TGCGCCAGCAAGCGGGGGAGCACAGATACGCAGTATTTT. Translated, it gives CASKRGSTDTQYF.

This clonotype was seen ten or more times. This sequence joins TRBV5-1 and TRBJ2-1; D may be TRBD2 (6 bases). Germline CDR1 SGHRS, CDR2 YFSETQ. Trimming took off 0 bases at V and 4 bases at J, with 11 bases between the two ends. The CDR3 contains 15 residues. The CDR3 sequence is CASSLGLGIYNEQFF. CDR3 nucleotides: TGCGCCAGCAGCTTGGGACTAGGTATTTACAATGAGCAGTTCTTC.

The sample holds many counts of this clonotype. This rearrangement joins TRBV29-1 to TRBJ2-7, with 10 bases aligning to TRBD1. The CDR3 has 14 residues. V trimming: 2 bases; J trimming: 4 bases; junction bases outside the gene matches: 5. Looked up from germline, CDR1 is SQVTM and CDR2 is ANQGSEA. CDR3 in DNA: TGCAGCGTTGAAACGAGACAGGGGGCATACGAGCAGTACTTC. Residues: CSVETRQGAYEQYF.

This clonotype appeared many times. The chain joins TRBV5-1 to TRBJ2-1; TRBD2 matches 9 bases. Germline V gives CDR1 SGHRS, CDR2 YFSETQ. CDR3 length: 14 residues. Trimming at V came to 4 bases and at J to 10 bases, leaving 9 bases not matched to a gene. CDR3 sequence (DNA): TGCGCCAGCAGCCAAGTCGTTACTAGCGGGGAGCAGTTCTTC. It encodes CASSQVVTSGEQFF.

Ten or more counts support this clonotype. J is TRBJ2-7 and V is TRBV7-9; D is perhaps TRBD2 (7 bases). The germline gives CDR1 SEHNR, CDR2 FQNEAQ (reference sequence). CDR3 size: 15 residues. The V end was cut by 5 bases, the J end by 5 bases, with 19 bases between. The CDR3 protein is CASSPGGGAVNEQYF. DNA of the CDR3: TGTGCCAGCAGCCCCGGTGGGGGGGCTGTCAACGAGCAGTACTTC.

This clonotype occurred many times. The chain carries TRBV20-1 and TRBJ2-4; no definite D call. The CDR3 spans 15 residues. Germline values: CDR1 DFQATT, CDR2 SNEGSKA (reference sequence). Trimming left V 5 bases short and J 0 bases short, with 14 bases between. The CDR3 sequence is CSALPLLLAKNIQYF. CDR3 in DNA: TGCAGTGCTTTACCACTGCTCCTAGCCAAAAACATTCAGTACTTC.

This clonotype was recorded at least ten times. This chain joins TRBV20-1 and TRBJ2-2; D is unclear. CDR1 is DFQATT and CDR2 is SNEGSKA in the germline V gene (reference sequence). The CDR3 has 15 residues. V was shortened by 0 bases and J by 1 base, with 9 bases between the two germline ends. The chain's CDR3 is CSARDFGLNTGELFF. CDR3 nucleotide sequence: TGCAGTGCTAGAGATTTCGGCTTGAACACCGGGGAGCTGTTTTTT.

The chain employs TRBV20-1 and TRBJ2-5; TRBD2 is a possible D gene (6 bases). The CDR3 runs 15 residues. The germline V gene encodes CDR1 DFQATT and CDR2 SNEGSKA (reference sequence). V gave up 4 bases and J gave up 2 bases, with 17 bases separating them. CDR3 residues: CSATSGPGRQETQYF. Here the CDR3 DNA reads TGCAGTGCTACCAGCGGGCCAGGTAGACAAGAGACCCAGTACTTC.

The chain uses TRBV24-1 and TRBJ2-3; 9 bases align to TRBD1. Germline assignment: CDR1 KGHDR and CDR2 SFDVKD. The CDR3 loop spans 13 amino acids. V shed 5 bases and J 11 bases; nucleotides not matched to a gene: 7. The CDR3 DNA reads TGTGCCACCAGTGCCTATACAGGGGGCATGCAGTATTTT. This sequence encodes CATSAYTGGMQYF.